This T cell receptor (beta chain) was recovered during a study of beta chain features in type 1 diabetes. As for this clone: Its antigen is not known.

Whole-study findings and limits: Moderate but significant shortening of TCRB CDR3s was recorded in all four CD4+ subsets from Type 1 diabetes patients.

Germline V lookup: CDR1 MDHEN, CDR2 SYDVKM. The CDR3 is 11 residues long. The germline V and J ends were trimmed by 5 bases and 3 bases, with 5 bases remaining between them. The authors reverse transcribed all of the isolated RNA, so sequencing captured expressed TCRB transcripts. TCRdb keeps only in-frame clones here, not all; method: immunoSEQ multiplex PCR. The sample lists 310,000 or so clones, about 15% occurring once. The sample consisted of naive CD4+ T cells from blood. The sequence was collected from a man aged 18 to 29 with type 1 diabetes. This sequence joins TRBV28 and TRBJ2-7; unclear D gene. CDR3 nucleotide sequence: TGTGCCAGCAGTGTTCTCTACGAGCAGTACTTC. Translated, it gives CASSVLYEQYF.